This T cell receptor beta chain is drawn from a study of OX40 agonist ivuxolimab in advanced cancers. For the study in its entirety: Ivuxolimab, which targeted the costimulatory receptor OX40 (CD134), was an agonistic, fully human IgG2 monoclonal antibody. The paper covers the monotherapy dose-escalation part of the phase I ivuxolimab trial, which included N = 52 patients. The dose-escalation cohort was 82.7% male with a mean age of 60 years, ranging from roughly 20 to 80. Of the roughly 51 patients in dose escalation, approximately 20 had hepatocellular carcinoma, some 15 had melanoma, 9 had renal cell carcinoma and 9 had head and neck cancer. Prior anti-PD-1, anti-PD-L1 or anti-CTLA-4 therapy was permitted, and checkpoint inhibitors had been received by about two fifths of dose-escalation patients. Partial responses occurred in three dose-escalation patients: two with cutaneous melanoma and one with hepatocellular carcinoma. Peripheral TCRbeta sequencing was intended to test whether TCR sequence diversity was altered and clonal T-cell expansion was caused by ivuxolimab. Intravenous ivuxolimab was administered to patients every 2 weeks at six dose levels: 0.01, 0.1, 0.3, 1.5, 3 and 10 mg/kg.

Results and caveats for the whole study, not just this receptor: At doses of 0.1 to 3.0 mg/kg, clonal expansion of both CD4+ and CD8+ T cells in blood was seen between baseline and week 6. Low levels of normalized T-cell clonal expansion were also shown by some nonresponding patients. Which antigens the clonally expanded peripheral T cells were specific for was not determined. In partial responders in the 0.1-3.0 mg/kg groups, normalized peripheral clonal expansion was found to be among the lowest, especially among CD8+ T cells. After ivuxolimab, more expanded clones were found on average in CD8+ T cells than in CD4+ T cells.

The CDR3 has 14 amino acids, counting the end cysteine and phenylalanine. The CDR3 DNA has 42 bases and is translated from base 1. The trial excluded patients who had a history of autoimmune disease or who were on systemic immunosuppression. Peripheral blood for TCR sequencing was collected from all dose cohorts at baseline, on cycle 4 day 1, and on cycle 7 day 1. Samples were obtained from an open-label, multicenter, first-in-human phase I dose-escalation trial of ivuxolimab. Adults with locally advanced or metastatic melanoma, renal cell carcinoma, hepatocellular carcinoma or head and neck squamous cell carcinoma were enrolled in the trial. Before TCR sequencing, CD4+ T cells and CD8+ T cells were sorted from peripheral blood as separate populations. To sequence the TCRbeta CDR3 region, genomic DNA was isolated from the sorted cells. The immunoSEQ Assay was used to sequence the TCRbeta CDR3 regions. This is the immuneACCESS table as TCRdb keeps it, with only in-frame sequences that have V and J called. A part of the clones is gone; compared with another copy, unresolved V genes explain less than half, and the rest is unexplained. This sample lists around 53,000 clones; roughly 84% were detected once. The top ten clonotypes cover roughly 0.6% of the sample.

To note about this clone: Its antigen is not yet known. At one end, the junction sequence differs from germline, possibly due to a read error.

The chain couples TRBV5-3 to TRBJ2-7; the D gene lacks a confident call. TRBV5-3 is recorded as an ORF, its role being uncertain. This specimen consisted of CD4+ or CD8+ T cells sorted from blood, obtained in a trial of the OX40 agonist ivuxolimab. The clonotype originates from an adult with an advanced solid tumor such as melanoma, head and neck, liver or kidney cancer. The DNA is TGTGCCAGCAGCTTAATGTTTCATACGGATGAGCAGTACTTC. Its translation reads: CASSLMFHTDEQYF.